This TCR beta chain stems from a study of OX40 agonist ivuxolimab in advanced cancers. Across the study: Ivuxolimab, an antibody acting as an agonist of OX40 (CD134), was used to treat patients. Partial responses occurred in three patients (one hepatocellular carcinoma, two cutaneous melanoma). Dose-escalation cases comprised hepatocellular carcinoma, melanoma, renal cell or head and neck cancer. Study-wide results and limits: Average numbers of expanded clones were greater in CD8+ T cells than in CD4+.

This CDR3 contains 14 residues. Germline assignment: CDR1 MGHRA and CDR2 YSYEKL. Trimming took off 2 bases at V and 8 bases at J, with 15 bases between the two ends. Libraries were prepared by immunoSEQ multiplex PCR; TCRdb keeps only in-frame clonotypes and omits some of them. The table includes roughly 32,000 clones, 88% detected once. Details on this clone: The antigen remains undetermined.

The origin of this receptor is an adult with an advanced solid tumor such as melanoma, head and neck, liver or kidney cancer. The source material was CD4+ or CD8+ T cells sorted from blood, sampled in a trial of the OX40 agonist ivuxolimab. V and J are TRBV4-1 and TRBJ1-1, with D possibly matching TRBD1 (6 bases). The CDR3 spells CASSQRAGVAEAFF. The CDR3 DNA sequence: TGCGCCAGCAGCCAAAGGGCAGGGGTCGCGGAAGCTTTCTTT.